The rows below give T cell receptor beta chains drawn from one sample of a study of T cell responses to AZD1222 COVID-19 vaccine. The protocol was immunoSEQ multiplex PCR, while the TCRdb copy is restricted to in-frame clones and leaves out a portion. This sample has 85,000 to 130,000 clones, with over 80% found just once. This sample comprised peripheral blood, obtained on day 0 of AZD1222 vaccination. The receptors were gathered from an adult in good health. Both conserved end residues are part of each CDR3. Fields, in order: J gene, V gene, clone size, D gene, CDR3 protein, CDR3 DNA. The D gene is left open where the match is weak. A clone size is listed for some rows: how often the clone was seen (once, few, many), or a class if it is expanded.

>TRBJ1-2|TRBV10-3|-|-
CAISEPSGGRDGYTF
TGTGCCATCAGTGAGCCCTCGGGGGGGAGGGATGGCTACACCTTC
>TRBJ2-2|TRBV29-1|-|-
CSVHDSNTGELFF
TGCAGCGTTCACGACAGTAACACCGGGGAGCTGTTTTTT
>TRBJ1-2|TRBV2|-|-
CASSGHGVNGYTF
TGTGCCAGCAGTGGGCACGGTGTGAATGGCTACACCTTC
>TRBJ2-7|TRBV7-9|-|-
CASSPTGLITYEQYF
TGTGCCAGCAGCCCGACGGGACTTATCACCTACGAGCAGTACTTC
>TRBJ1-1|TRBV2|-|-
CASSVERTGPDTEAFF
TGTGCCAGCAGTGTAGAAAGGACGGGACCCGACACTGAAGCTTTCTTT
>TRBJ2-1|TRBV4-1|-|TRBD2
CASSQNPGLAGVDEQFF
TGCGCCAGCAGCCAGAATCCGGGACTAGCGGGAGTTGATGAGCAGTTCTTC
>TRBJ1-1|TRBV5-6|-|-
CASSLSWSTVTDTEAFF
TGTGCCAGCAGCTTGTCTTGGTCTACGGTGACCGACACTGAAGCTTTCTTT
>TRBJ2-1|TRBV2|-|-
CASSDGQIAYNEQFF
TGTGCCAGCAGTGATGGACAGATAGCCTACAATGAGCAGTTCTTC
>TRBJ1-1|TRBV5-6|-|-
CASSLLESTEAFF
TGTGCCAGCAGCTTGCTGGAGAGCACTGAAGCTTTCTTT
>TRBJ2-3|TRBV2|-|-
CATLDPGGTDTQYF
TGTGCCACCCTCGACCCGGGGGGCACAGATACGCAGTATTTT
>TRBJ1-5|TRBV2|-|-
CASSKNGNQPQHF
TGTGCCAGCAGTAAGAATGGCAATCAGCCCCAGCATTTT
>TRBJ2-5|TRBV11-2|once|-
CASRSRLMGDQETQYF
TGTGCCAGCAGATCCAGGCTGATGGGGGACCAAGAGACCCAGTACTTC
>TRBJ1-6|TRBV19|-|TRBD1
CASSKNGQGATHSPLHF
TGTGCCAGTAGTAAAAACGGGCAGGGGGCAACCCATTCACCCCTCCACTTT
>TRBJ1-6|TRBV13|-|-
CASTLRADVGSPLHF
TGTGCCAGCACCTTGAGGGCGGACGTAGGTTCACCCCTCCACTTT
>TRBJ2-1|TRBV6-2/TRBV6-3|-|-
CASSYPKPQADNEQFF
TGTGCCAGCAGTTACCCCAAGCCCCAAGCGGACAATGAGCAGTTCTTC
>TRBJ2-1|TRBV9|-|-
CASSIYRQGIYNEQFF
TGTGCCAGCAGCATTTACCGGCAGGGAATTTACAATGAGCAGTTCTTC
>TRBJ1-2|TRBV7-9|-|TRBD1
CASAFVYGTDGGYTF
TGTGCCAGCGCCTTTGTATACGGGACAGATGGTGGCTACACCTTC
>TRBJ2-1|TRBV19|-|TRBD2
CASSPMGLAGGPYNEQFF
TGTGCCAGTAGTCCAATGGGACTAGCGGGAGGCCCCTACAATGAGCAGTTCTTC
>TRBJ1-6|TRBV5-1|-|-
CARCGSYNSPLHF
TGCGCCAGGTGCGGTTCCTATAATTCACCCCTCCACTTT
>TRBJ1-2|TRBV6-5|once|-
CASSYSTLGPGGYTF
TGTGCCAGCAGTTACTCGACGTTGGGCCCGGGGGGCTACACCTTC
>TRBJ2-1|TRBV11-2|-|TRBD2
CASSLSAGAIYNEQFF
TGTGCCAGCAGCTTAAGTGCGGGAGCAATCTACAATGAGCAGTTCTTC
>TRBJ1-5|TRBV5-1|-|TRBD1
CASSFDRQGGQPQHF
TGCGCCAGCAGCTTCGACCGACAGGGCGGTCAGCCCCAGCATTTT
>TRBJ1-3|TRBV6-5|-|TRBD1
CASKGTAGNTIYF
TGTGCCAGTAAGGGGACAGCTGGAAACACCATATATTTT
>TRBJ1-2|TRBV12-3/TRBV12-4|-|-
CASDRSPNYGYTF
TGTGCCAGCGACAGGAGTCCCAACTATGGCTACACCTTC
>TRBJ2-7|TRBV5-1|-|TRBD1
CASSFRQGAFEQYF
TGCGCCAGCAGCTTTAGACAGGGGGCCTTCGAGCAGTACTTC
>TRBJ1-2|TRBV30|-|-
CAWIPNWVEGNYGYTF
TGTGCCTGGATCCCCAACTGGGTAGAGGGTAACTATGGCTACACCTTC
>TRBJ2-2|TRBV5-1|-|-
CASSTGQSLAGELFF
TGCGCCAGCAGCACCGGGCAATCCCTTGCCGGGGAGCTGTTTTTT
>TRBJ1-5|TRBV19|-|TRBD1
CASSMTGPSNQPQHF
TGTGCCAGTAGTATGACAGGGCCGAGCAATCAGCCCCAGCATTTT
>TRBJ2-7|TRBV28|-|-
CASSSSVGAYEQYF
TGTGCCAGCAGTTCTAGCGTAGGGGCCTACGAGCAGTACTTC
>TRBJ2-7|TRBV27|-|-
CASSSYGGTRGYEQYF
TGTGCCAGCAGCTCTTACGGGGGTACTCGAGGTTACGAGCAGTACTTC
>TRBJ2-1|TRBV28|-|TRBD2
CASSIGGGNEQFF
TGTGCCAGCAGTATTGGGGGGGGGAATGAGCAGTTCTTC
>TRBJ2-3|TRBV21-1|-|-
CASSLEGADTQYF
TGTGCCAGCAGCCTCGAAGGGGCCGATACGCAGTATTTT
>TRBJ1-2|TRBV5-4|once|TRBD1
CASRGGYQGGYGYTF
TGTGCCAGCAGAGGGGGTTACCAGGGGGGCTATGGCTACACCTTC
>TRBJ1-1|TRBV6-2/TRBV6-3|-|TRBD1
CASSYSRGPTEAFF
TGTGCCAGCAGTTACTCCAGGGGGCCCACTGAAGCTTTCTTT
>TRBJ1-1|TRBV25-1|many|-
CATTPLRGEAFF
TGTGCCACCACCCCCTTGAGGGGGGAAGCTTTCTTT
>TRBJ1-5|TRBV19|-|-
CASTGQIVQPQHF
TGTGCCAGTACGGGACAAATCGTCCAGCCCCAGCATTTT
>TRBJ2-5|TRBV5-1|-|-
CASSSWQEPRPETQYF
TGCGCCAGCAGCTCATGGCAGGAGCCTAGACCCGAGACCCAGTACTTC
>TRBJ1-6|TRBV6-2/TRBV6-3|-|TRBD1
CASSSPQGYNSPLHF
TGTGCCAGCAGTTCCCCACAGGGGTATAATTCACCCCTCCACTTT
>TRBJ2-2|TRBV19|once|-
CASSIPAETVINTGELFF
TGTGCCAGTAGTATTCCTGCCGAGACAGTTATTAACACCGGGGAGCTGTTTTTT
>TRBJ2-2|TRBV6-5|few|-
CASRTTGNTGELFF
TGTGCCAGCAGAACGACGGGAAACACCGGGGAGCTGTTTTTT
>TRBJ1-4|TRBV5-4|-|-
CASSAEGKEGEKLFF
TGTGCCAGCAGCGCCGAGGGCAAGGAAGGGGAAAAACTGTTTTTT
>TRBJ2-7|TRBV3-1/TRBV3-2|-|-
CASSQVPTEQYF
TGTGCCAGCAGCCAAGTCCCCACGGAGCAGTACTTC
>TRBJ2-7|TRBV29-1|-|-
CSASKGPLAYEQYF
TGCAGCGCCTCAAAAGGCCCTCTCGCCTACGAGCAGTACTTC
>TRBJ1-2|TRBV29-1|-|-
CSAGQTNYGYTF
TGCAGCGCCGGACAGACTAACTATGGCTACACCTTC
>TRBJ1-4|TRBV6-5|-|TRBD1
CASSYSPGQGNEKLFF
TGTGCCAGCAGTTACTCACCCGGACAGGGGAATGAAAAACTGTTTTTT
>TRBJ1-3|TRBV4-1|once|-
CASSHPPQRNTIYF
TGCGCCAGCAGCCACCCGCCCCAGCGAAACACCATATATTTT
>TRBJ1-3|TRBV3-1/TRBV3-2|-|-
CASSSGPGNTIYF
TGTGCCAGCAGCTCCGGGCCTGGAAACACCATATATTTT
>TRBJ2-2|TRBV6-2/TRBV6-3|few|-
CASSSRLPNTGELFF
TGTGCCAGCAGTTCCAGACTCCCGAACACCGGGGAGCTGTTTTTT
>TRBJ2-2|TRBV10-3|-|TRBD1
CAISEGQGSTGELFF
TGTGCCATCAGTGAAGGACAGGGTAGCACCGGGGAGCTGTTTTTT
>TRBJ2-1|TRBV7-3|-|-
CASSLERSSYNEQFF
TGTGCCAGCAGCTTGGAGCGGAGCTCCTACAATGAGCAGTTCTTC
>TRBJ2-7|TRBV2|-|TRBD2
CASSRQGQGLAGVGEQYF
TGTGCCAGCAGTCGACAGGGTCAGGGACTAGCGGGAGTCGGCGAGCAGTACTTC
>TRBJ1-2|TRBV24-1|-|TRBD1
CATSDETGGNYGYTF
TGTGCCACCAGTGACGAGACAGGGGGCAACTATGGCTACACCTTC